The sequence of this TCR beta chain was determined in a study of regulatory T cells in long-lasting Graves disease. Study results and limitations: Between persistent patients, roughly 2,600 public clonotypes were shared, exceeding the roughly 1,000 shared between new patients.

Time point noted: persistent/refractory GD, antithyroid drugs over 5 years with positive TRAb. Scientists built the TCR library using RNA that was extracted from PBMCs. All patients originated from an endocrinology department located in Xi'an, China. Arm-PCR of CDR3 regions and iRepertoire HTBI primers were used to build TCR beta libraries. One entry per CDR3 protein results from TCRdb running MiXCR on the multiplex PCR reads. Of a few hundred thousand distinct CDR3 sequences in the sample, over 20% were seen once. This clonotype has just a few counts. Its antigen is unknown. The germline V gene has CDR1 DFQATT and CDR2 SNEGSKA (reference sequence). Trimming took 5 bases from V and 0 from J, leaving 13 bases between them. CDR3 length equals 15 residues.

The clonotype originates from a female donor with Graves disease. The source was peripheral blood mononuclear cells (PBMCs), collected when the disease was refractory, from a patient treated with antithyroid drugs. The chain uses TRBV20-1 and TRBJ2-2; no firm D call. CDR3 DNA sequence: TGCAGTGCTCCCGGTAACAGCGCGAACACCGGGGAGCTGTTTTTT. Protein sequence: CSAPGNSANTGELFF.